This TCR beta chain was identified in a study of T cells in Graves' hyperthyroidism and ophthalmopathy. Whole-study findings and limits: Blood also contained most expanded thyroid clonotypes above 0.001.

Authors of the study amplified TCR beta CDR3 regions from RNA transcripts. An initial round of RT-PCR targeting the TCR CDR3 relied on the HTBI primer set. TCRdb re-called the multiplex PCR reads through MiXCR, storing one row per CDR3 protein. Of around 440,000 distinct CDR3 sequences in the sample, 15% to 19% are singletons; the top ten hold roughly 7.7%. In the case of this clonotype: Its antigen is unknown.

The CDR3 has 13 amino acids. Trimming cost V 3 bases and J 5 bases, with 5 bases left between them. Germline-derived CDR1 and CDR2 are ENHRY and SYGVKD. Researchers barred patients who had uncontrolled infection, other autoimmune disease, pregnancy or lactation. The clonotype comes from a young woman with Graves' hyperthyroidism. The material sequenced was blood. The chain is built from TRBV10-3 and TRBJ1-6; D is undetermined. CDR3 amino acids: CAISDQDNSPLHF. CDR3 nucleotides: TGTGCCATCAGTGACCAAGATAATTCACCCCTCCACTTT.